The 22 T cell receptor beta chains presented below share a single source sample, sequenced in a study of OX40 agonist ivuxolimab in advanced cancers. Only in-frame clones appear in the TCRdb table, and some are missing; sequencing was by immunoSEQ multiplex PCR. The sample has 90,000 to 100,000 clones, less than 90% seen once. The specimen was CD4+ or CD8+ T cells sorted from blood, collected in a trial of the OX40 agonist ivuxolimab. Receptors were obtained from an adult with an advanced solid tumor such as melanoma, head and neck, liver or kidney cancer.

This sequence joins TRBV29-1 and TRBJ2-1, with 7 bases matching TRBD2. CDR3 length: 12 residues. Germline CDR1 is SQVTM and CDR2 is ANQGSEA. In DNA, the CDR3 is TGCACCGGCGGGGAGGGCCGCGATGAGCAGTTCTTC. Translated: CTGGEGRDEQFF.

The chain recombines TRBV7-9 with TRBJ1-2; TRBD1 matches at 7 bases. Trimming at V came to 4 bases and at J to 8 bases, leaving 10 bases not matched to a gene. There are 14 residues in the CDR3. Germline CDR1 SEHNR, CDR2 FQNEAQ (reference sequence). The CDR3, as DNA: TGTGCCAGCAGCTCCCAGGGGGGCGCGGAGGGCTACACCTTC. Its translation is CASSSQGGAEGYTF.

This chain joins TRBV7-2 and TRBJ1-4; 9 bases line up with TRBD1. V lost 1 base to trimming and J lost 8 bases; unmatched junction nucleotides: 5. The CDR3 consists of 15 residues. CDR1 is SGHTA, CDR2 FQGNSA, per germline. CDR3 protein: CASSLGGTGREKLFF. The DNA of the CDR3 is TGTGCCAGCAGCTTAGGAGGGACAGGGAGAGAAAAACTGTTTTTT.

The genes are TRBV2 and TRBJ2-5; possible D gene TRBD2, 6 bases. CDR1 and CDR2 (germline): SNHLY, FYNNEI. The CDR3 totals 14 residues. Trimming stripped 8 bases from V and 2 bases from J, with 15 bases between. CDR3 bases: TGTGCCAGCGTGTTAGCGGTGTATCAAGAGACCCAGTACTTC. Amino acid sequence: CASVLAVYQETQYF.

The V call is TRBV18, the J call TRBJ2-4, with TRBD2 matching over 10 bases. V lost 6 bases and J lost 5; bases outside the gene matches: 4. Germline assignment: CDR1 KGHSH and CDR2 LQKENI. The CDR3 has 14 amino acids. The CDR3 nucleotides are TGTGCCAGCTCCCCTGGACTAGCGGAAAACATTCAGTACTTC. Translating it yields CASSPGLAENIQYF. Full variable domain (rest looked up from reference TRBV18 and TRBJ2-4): NAGVMQNPRHLVRRRGQEARLRCSPMKGHSHVYWYRQLPEEGLKFMVYLQKENIIDESGMPKERFSAEFPKEGPSILRIQQVVRGDSAAYFCASSPGLAENIQYFGAGTRLSVL.

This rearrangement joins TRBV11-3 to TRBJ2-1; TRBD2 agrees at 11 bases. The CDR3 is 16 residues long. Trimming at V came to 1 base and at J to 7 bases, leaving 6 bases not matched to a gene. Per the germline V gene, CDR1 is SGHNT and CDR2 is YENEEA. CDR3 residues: CASSLGSASGRNEQFF. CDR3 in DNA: TGTGCCAGCAGCTTAGGCTCGGCTAGCGGGAGGAATGAGCAGTTCTTC.

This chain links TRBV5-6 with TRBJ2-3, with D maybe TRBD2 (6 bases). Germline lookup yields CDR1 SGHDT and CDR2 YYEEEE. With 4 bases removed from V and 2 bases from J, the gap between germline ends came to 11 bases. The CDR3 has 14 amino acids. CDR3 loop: CASSRTNPTDTQYF. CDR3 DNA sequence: TGTGCCAGCAGCCGGACTAACCCCACAGATACGCAGTATTTT.

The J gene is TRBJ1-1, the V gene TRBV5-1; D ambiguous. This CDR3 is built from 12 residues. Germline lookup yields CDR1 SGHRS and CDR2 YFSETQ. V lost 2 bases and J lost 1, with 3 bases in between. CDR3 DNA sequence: TGCGCCAGCAGCTTTTCGAACACTGAAGCTTTCTTT. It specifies CASSFSNTEAFF.

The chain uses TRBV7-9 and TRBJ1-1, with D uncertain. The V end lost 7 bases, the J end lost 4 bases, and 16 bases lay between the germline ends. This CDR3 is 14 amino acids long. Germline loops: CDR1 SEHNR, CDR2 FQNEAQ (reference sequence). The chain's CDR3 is CASTSWGGGTEAFF. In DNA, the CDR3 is TGTGCCAGCACCTCCTGGGGAGGAGGCACTGAAGCTTTCTTT.

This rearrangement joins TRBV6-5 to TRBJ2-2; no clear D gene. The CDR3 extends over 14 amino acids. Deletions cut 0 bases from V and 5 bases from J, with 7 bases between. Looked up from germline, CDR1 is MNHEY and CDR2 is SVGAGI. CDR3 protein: CASSYSYGTGELFF. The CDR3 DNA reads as TGTGCCAGCAGTTACTCGTACGGAACCGGGGAGCTGTTTTTT.

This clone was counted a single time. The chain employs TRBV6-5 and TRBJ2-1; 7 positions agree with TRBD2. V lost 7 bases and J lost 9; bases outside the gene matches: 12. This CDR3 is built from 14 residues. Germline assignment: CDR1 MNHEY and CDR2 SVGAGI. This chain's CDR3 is CASMGWGGVGEQFF. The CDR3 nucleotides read TGTGCCAGCATGGGGTGGGGGGGAGTCGGTGAGCAGTTCTTC.

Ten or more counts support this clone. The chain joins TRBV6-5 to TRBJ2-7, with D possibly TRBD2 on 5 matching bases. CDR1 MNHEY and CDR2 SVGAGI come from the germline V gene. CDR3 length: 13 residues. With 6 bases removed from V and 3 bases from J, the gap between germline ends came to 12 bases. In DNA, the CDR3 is TGTGCCAGCAGAAACCAGCGGAGCTACGAGCAGTACGTC. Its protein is CASRNQRSYEQYV.

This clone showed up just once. The CDR3 sequence is CASSAGGPEQYF. In nucleotides, the CDR3 is TGTGCCAGCAGCGCTGGGGGCCCCGAGCAGTACTTC. The genes are TRBV5-6 and TRBJ2-7; perhaps TRBD1 as D (6 bases). The CDR3 spans 12 residues. The V end was cut by 4 bases, the J end by 6 bases, with 11 bases between. CDR1 SGHDT and CDR2 YYEEEE come from the germline V gene.

The CDR3 DNA sequence: TGTGCCAGCAGCTTACCACAGCGGGCGAGGGGAAACATTCAGTACTTC. As protein: CASSLPQRARGNIQYF. V and J are TRBV7-2 and TRBJ2-4; D possibly corresponds to TRBD2 (6 bases). The V gene lost 2 bases and the J gene lost 6 bases, with 17 bases spanning the gap. Germline V gene sequence: CDR1 SGHTA, CDR2 FQGNSA. The CDR3 is made up of 16 amino acids.

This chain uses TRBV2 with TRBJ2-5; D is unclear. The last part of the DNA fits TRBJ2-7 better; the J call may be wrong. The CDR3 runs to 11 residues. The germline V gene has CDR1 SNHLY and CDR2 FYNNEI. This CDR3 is CASIAAYEQYF. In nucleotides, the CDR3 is TGTGCCAGCATTGCGGCTTACGAGCAGTACTTC.

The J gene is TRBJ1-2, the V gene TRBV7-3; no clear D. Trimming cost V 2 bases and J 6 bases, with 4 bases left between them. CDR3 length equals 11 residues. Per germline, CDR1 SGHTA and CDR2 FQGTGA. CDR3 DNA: TGTGCCAGCAGCTTAGAGGATGGCTACACCTTC. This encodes CASSLEDGYTF.

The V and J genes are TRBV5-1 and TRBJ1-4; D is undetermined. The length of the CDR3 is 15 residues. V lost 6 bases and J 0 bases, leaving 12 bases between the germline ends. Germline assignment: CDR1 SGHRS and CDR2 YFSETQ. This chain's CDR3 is CASTRESPTNEKLFF. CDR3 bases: TGCGCCAGCACGCGCGAGAGCCCAACTAATGAAAAACTGTTTTTT.

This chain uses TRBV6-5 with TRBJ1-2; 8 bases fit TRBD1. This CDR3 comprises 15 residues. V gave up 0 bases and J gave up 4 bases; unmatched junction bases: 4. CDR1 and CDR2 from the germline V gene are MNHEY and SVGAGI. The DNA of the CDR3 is TGTGCCAGCAGTTACTCAGGACAGGGATCCTATGGCTACACCTTC. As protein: CASSYSGQGSYGYTF.

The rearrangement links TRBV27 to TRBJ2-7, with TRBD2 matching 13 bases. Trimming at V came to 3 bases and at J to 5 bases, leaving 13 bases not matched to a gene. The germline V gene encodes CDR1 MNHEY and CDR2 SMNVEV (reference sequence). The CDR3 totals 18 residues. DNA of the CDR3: TGTGCCAGCAGTTTTCGGGACCTCCCGACTAGCGGGAGGCACGAGCAGTACGTC. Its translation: CASSFRDLPTSGRHEQYV.

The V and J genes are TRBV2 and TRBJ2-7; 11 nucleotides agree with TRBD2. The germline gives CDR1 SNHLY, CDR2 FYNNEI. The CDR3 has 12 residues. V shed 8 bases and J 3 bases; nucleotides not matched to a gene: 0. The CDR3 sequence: CASGLAGYEQYF. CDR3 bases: TGTGCCAGCGGACTAGCGGGCTACGAGCAGTACTTC.

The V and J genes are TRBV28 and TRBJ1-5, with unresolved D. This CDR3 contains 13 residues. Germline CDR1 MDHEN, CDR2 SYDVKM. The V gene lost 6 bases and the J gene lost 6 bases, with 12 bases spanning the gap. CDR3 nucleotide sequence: TGTGCCAGCAGACCCCAGGTTGGTCAGCCCCAGCATTTT. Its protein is CASRPQVGQPQHF.

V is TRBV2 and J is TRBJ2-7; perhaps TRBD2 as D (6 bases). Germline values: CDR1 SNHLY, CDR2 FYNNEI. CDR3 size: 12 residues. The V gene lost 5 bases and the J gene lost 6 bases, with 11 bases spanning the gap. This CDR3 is CASSFGLSEQYV. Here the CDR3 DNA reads TGTGCCAGCAGTTTTGGACTAAGCGAGCAGTACGTC.